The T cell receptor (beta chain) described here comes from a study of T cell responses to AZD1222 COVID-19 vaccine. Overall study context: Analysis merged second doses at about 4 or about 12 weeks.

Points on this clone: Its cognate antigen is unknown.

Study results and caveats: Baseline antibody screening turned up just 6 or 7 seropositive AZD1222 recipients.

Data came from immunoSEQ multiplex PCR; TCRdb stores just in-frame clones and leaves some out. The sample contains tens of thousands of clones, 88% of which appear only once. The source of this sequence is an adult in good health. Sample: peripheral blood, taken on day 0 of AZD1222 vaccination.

The CDR3 reads CASSLGSSNEKLFF. The DNA for the CDR3 is TGTGCCAGCAGCTTAGGCAGCTCTAATGAAAAACTGTTTTTT. The chain has TRBV5-6 and TRBJ1-4; D call uncertain. V was clipped by 2 bases and J by 3 bases, with 8 bases between them. This CDR3 has 14 amino acids. Germline CDR1 reads SGHDT; CDR2 reads YYEEEE.